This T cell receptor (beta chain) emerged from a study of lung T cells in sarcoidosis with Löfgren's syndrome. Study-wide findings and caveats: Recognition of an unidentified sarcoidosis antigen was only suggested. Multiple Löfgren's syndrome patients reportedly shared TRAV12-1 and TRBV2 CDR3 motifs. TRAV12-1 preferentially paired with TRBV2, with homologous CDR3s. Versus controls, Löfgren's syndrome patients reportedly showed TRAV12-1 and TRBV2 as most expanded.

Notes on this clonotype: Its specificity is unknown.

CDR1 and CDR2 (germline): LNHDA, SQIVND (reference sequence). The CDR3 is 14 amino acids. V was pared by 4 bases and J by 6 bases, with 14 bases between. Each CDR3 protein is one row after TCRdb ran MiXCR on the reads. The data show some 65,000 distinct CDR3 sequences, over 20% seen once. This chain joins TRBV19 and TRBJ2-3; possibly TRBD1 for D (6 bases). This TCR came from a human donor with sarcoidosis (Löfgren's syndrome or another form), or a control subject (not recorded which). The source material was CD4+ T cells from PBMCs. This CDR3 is CASSNQGFADTQYF. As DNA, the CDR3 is TGTGCCAGTAGTAACCAGGGGTTCGCGGATACGCAGTATTTT.